Following are 10 T cell receptor beta chains from one sample sequenced in a study of blood T cells in healthy people across ages. Then a second PCR, running roughly 7 to 12 cycles, was carried out with a sample-barcoded 5' primer and a J-beta primer mix. TCRdb re-derived calls from the 5' RACE reads in MiXCR, one entry per CDR3 protein. The table shows 800,000 to 1,000,000 distinct CDR3 sequences, with roughly 50% occurring only once. Sequenced: blood. These receptors were taken from a man aged 25 to 40 in good health.

The chain joins TRBV5-5 to TRBJ2-5, with D hard to call. The CDR3 spans 13 residues. V lost 4 bases and J 4 bases, leaving 11 bases between the germline ends. Looked up from germline, CDR1 is SGHKS and CDR2 is YYEKEE (reference sequence). CDR3 sequence (DNA): TGTGCCAGCAGCGTGGACCTGCGAGAGACCCAGTACTTC. It translates to CASSVDLRETQYF. The whole variable domain, remainder taken from reference TRBV5-5 and TRBJ2-5, is DAGVTQSPTHLIKTRGQQVTLRCSPISGHKSVSWYQQVLGQGPQFIFQYYEKEERGRGNFPDRFSARQFPNYSSELNVNALLLGDSALYLCASSVDLRETQYFGPGTRLLVL.

This sequence joins TRBV5-6 and TRBJ1-2; 7 bases line up with TRBD1. J gave up 4 bases and V 4 bases, and 16 bases lay outside the gene matches. This CDR3 is built from 17 residues. Germline V gene lookup returns CDR1 SGHDT and CDR2 YYEEEE. CDR3 loop: CASSLATGADQLYGYTF. CDR3 sequence (DNA): TGTGCCAGCAGCCTAGCTACAGGGGCCGACCAGCTCTATGGCTACACCTTC.

The chain combines TRBV6-5 with TRBJ2-3; D gene uncertain. The V gene's germline CDR1 is MNHEY and CDR2 SVGAGI. Trimming removed 7 bases from V and 1 base from J, with 12 bases in between. The CDR3 sequence is 14 residues long. The chain's CDR3 is CASMATSGTDTQYF. CDR3 sequence (DNA): TGTGCCAGCATGGCTACTTCCGGCACAGATACGCAGTATTTT.

V gene TRBV27 combines with J gene TRBJ2-3; TRBD2 might be the D (5 bases). V was clipped by 4 bases and J by 2 bases, with 19 bases between them. Per germline, CDR1 MNHEY and CDR2 SMNVEV (reference sequence). There are 17 residues in the CDR3. DNA of the CDR3: TGTGCCAGCAGTTATCTCACTAGGTCGGCTTCCACAGATACGCAGTATTTT. The encoded protein is CASSYLTRSASTDTQYF.

As for this clonotype: Compared with germline, one end of the junction differs, possibly owing to a read error. The V gene is TRBV4-1, the J gene TRBJ2-3; D remains unclear. The CDR3 consists of 14 residues. The germline CDR1 and CDR2 sequences are MGHRA and YSYEKL. Written as DNA, the CDR3 is TGCGCCGGCAGCCAAGCCCCCGTGGGAGATACGCAGTATTTT. The encoded protein is CAGSQAPVGDTQYF.

This clonotype was seen more than once but under ten times. The chain uses TRBV18 and TRBJ2-1; no firm D call. Deletions cut 1 base from V and 5 bases from J, with 9 bases between. The germline gives CDR1 KGHSH, CDR2 LQKENI. CDR3 length: 14 amino acids. The CDR3 spells CASSPQLEDNEQFF. The CDR3 DNA is TGTGCCAGCTCACCACAACTGGAAGACAATGAGCAGTTCTTC.

V gene TRBV3-1 combines with J gene TRBJ2-1; D is perhaps TRBD2 (6 bases). CDR1 is LGHDT and CDR2 is YNNKEL in the germline V gene (reference sequence). V was shortened by 4 bases and J by 6 bases, with 25 bases between the two germline ends. The CDR3 loop spans 18 amino acids. CDR3 protein: CASSRRLVSLFGGNEQFF. CDR3 DNA sequence: TGTGCCAGCAGCCGCAGACTAGTGTCCTTATTCGGGGGCAATGAGCAGTTCTTC.

The sample holds a few counts of this clonotype. V usage is TRBV7-9 and J usage is TRBJ2-7; perhaps D is TRBD1 or TRBD2 (5 bases each). The V end lost 9 bases, the J end lost 1 base, and 16 bases lay between the germline ends. CDR3 length equals 14 residues. The germline gives CDR1 SEHNR, CDR2 FQNEAQ (reference sequence). The DNA of the CDR3 is TGTGCCAGTACAGGACTCCAGACATCCTACGAGCAGTACTTC. Translation: CASTGLQTSYEQYF.

The rearrangement uses TRBV20-1 and TRBJ2-3; D could derive from TRBD1 or TRBD2 (7 bases each). The V gene's germline CDR1 is DFQATT and CDR2 SNEGSKA (reference sequence). The CDR3 is made up of 15 amino acids. V was cut by 6 bases and J by 0 bases, with 16 bases left in between. The CDR3 spells CSAQGGGSSTDTQYF. The DNA of the CDR3 is TGCAGTGCCCAGGGAGGGGGCAGTAGCACAGATACGCAGTATTTT.

This clonotype turned up a few times. The junction and the germline gene differ at one end; a read error may be behind it. V usage is TRBV6-6 and J usage is TRBJ1-1, with 7 bases fitting TRBD1. Germline loops: CDR1 MNHNY, CDR2 SVGAGI (reference sequence). The CDR3 length is 12 residues. For the CDR3, the DNA is TGTGCCGGCAGGACAGGAAACACTGAAGCTTTCTTT. Protein sequence: CAGRTGNTEAFF.